Following are 32 T cell receptor beta chains from one sample sequenced in a study of metastatic and nonmetastatic thyroid tumors. Thyroid surgery was performed in patients who had received no treatment beforehand. From the PCR reads, TCRdb re-called clones with MiXCR. The data hold about 26,000 clones, with under 15% observed a single time. Sequencing was carried out using blood. Source of these receptors: a female donor with papillary thyroid cancer or a benign thyroid nodule (not recorded which). Some clones in this sample may be carry-over from other donors' samples.

In regard to this clone: Mismatch with germline at one junction end may stem from a read error. This sequence joins TRBV4-1 and TRBJ2-2; a weak D match, TRBD2 (6 bases). Germline-derived CDR1 and CDR2 are MGHRA and YSYEKL. The CDR3 extends over 15 amino acids. CDR3 region: CASSPGVAKTGELSF. The CDR3 nucleotides are TGCGCCAGCAGCCCGGGAGTAGCGAAGACCGGGGAGCTGTCTTTT.

To note about this clone: A read error may be the cause here, since a much bigger clone is one base away. V is TRBV20-1 and J is TRBJ2-5; D not certain. The V gene lost 7 bases and the J gene lost 4 bases, with 10 bases spanning the gap. This CDR3 has 11 residues. Germline lookup yields CDR1 DFQATT and CDR2 SNEGSKA (reference sequence). CDR3 sequence (DNA): TGCAGTGGTTCAAGGAGAGAGACCCAGTACTTC. Translated, it gives CSGSRRETQYF.

This clone has a count of ten or more. This sequence joins TRBV4-3 and TRBJ1-1; perhaps TRBD1 as D (5 bases). The CDR3 has 11 amino acids. With 1 base removed from V and 11 bases from J, the gap between germline ends came to 8 bases. Germline CDR1 is LGHNA and CDR2 is YSLEER. The CDR3 region has the DNA TGCGCCAGCAGCCAAGGTGGGGACGCTTTCTTT. Protein sequence: CASSQGGDAFF.

This clone was seen ten or more times. For the CDR3, the DNA is TGTGCCAGTAGTATAGGGGCGGGACAGTACAATGAGCAGTTCTTC. This encodes CASSIGAGQYNEQFF. V and J are TRBV19 and TRBJ2-1; D possibly corresponds to TRBD1 (7 bases). CDR1 and CDR2 (germline): LNHDA, SQIVND (reference sequence). Trimming removed 1 base from V and 4 bases from J, with 11 bases in between. This CDR3 contains 15 residues.

This clone was found many times. Other DNA sequences in this sample translate to the same CDR3. The gene calls are TRBV18 and TRBJ2-3, with D perhaps matching TRBD1 (6 bases). Between the trimmed V and J ends, which lost 6 bases and 2 bases, there was a span of 12 bases. CDR1 is KGHSH and CDR2 is LQKENI in the germline V gene. This CDR3 is built from 14 residues. The DNA of the CDR3 is TGTGCCAGCTCCAGGGGCGGCCACACAGATACGCAGTATTTT. The encoded protein is CASSRGGHTDTQYF.

The chain carries TRBV7-9 and TRBJ2-1, with a possible D match to TRBD2 (5 bases). The CDR3 runs to 13 residues. Per the germline V gene, CDR1 is SEHNR and CDR2 is FQNEAQ (reference sequence). V was trimmed by 7 bases and J by 4 bases, leaving 11 bases between them. CDR3 in amino acids: CASISLAYNEQFF. Written as DNA, the CDR3 is TGTGCCAGCATAAGTCTAGCTTACAATGAGCAGTTCTTC.

This clone has only one observation. The chain combines TRBV6-2 or TRBV6-3 with TRBJ2-7; 8 bases agree with TRBD1. Germline V gene lookup returns CDR1 MNHEY and CDR2 SVGEGT. Trimming took 0 bases from V and 3 from J; bases not matched to a gene: 16. This CDR3 region has 19 residues. CDR3 in DNA: TGTGCCAGCAGTTACTCGATTGAACCCCGACAGGGGTGGATCTACGAGCAGTACTTC. Residues: CASSYSIEPRQGWIYEQYF.

This clone was counted many times. The chain uses TRBV10-1 and TRBJ2-3, with 9 positions matching TRBD2. CDR1 and CDR2 (germline): WNHNN, SYGVQD (reference sequence). The CDR3 totals 15 residues. J lost 7 bases, V lost 0 bases, and 5 bases had no gene match. CDR3 sequence reads: CASSESLAGANTQYF. The CDR3 bases are TGCGCCAGCAGTGAGTCGTTAGCGGGGGCTAATACGCAGTATTTT.

This clone rates as medium-sized. The chain has TRBV12-3 or TRBV12-4 and TRBJ2-7; unclear D gene. V dropped 3 bases and J dropped 2 bases, with 8 bases sitting between them. There are 13 residues in the CDR3. The CDR3 DNA reads as TGTGCCAGCAGTTTGGCCCAGACCTACGAGCAGTACTTC. This gives the protein CASSLAQTYEQYF.

In this sample, this clone turned up many times. The chain links TRBV9 to TRBJ1-4; TRBD1 agrees at 7 bases. Germline V gene sequence: CDR1 SGDLS, CDR2 YYNGEE. The V gene end was trimmed by 4 bases and the J gene end by 8 bases; junction bases not matched to a gene: 5. The CDR3 has 13 residues. This CDR3 is CASSPGDREKLFF. Here the CDR3 DNA reads TGTGCCAGCAGCCCCGGGGACAGAGAAAAACTGTTTTTT.

This clone was counted many times. The CDR3 sequence is CASSPGAGLSTSSYNEQFF. CDR3 bases: TGTGCCAGCAGCCCCGGGGCGGGACTCTCGACGAGCTCCTACAATGAGCAGTTCTTC. This sequence joins TRBV4-2 and TRBJ2-1, with D tentatively TRBD2 (6 bases). The CDR3 spans 19 residues. The V gene's germline CDR1 is LGHNA and CDR2 YNFKEQ. The ends were cut back, 4 bases at V and 0 bases at J, with 22 bases in the middle.

The table lists this clone with many counts. This chain links TRBV18 with TRBJ1-1; 7 bases map to TRBD1. Germline CDR1 and CDR2: KGHSH and LQKENI. This CDR3 region has 14 residues. With 3 bases clipped from V and 7 bases from J, the junction kept 8 bases outside the gene matches. The CDR3 region has the DNA TGTGCCAGCTCACCGCTTGACAGGGAAGATGAAGCTTTCTTT. Encoded protein: CASSPLDREDEAFF. The variable domain in full, completed from reference TRBV18 and TRBJ1-1, reads NAGVMQNPRHLVRRRGQEARLRCSPMKGHSHVYWYRQLPEEGLKFMVYLQKENIIDESGMPKERFSAEFPKEGPSILRIQQVVRGDSAAYFCASSPLDREDEAFFGQGTRLTVV.

At least ten counts were recorded for this clone. V is TRBV24-1 and J is TRBJ1-2, with TRBD1 matching over 9 bases. The germline V gene has CDR1 KGHDR and CDR2 SFDVKD. The CDR3 is 13 amino acids. With 10 bases clipped from V and 4 bases from J, the junction kept 6 bases outside the gene matches. The CDR3 spells CATRPGQGYGYTF. For the CDR3, the DNA is TGTGCCACTCGTCCGGGACAGGGCTATGGCTACACCTTC.

The sample holds many counts of this clone. The rearrangement links TRBV30 to TRBJ1-1; a weak D match, TRBD1 (6 bases). The CDR3 is made up of 13 amino acids. Germline V gene data show CDR1 as GTSNPN and CDR2 as SVGIG (reference sequence). V was cut by 3 bases and J by 5 bases, with 13 bases left in between. CDR3 DNA: TGTGCCTGGAGGATAAACAGGGAGACTGAAGCTTTCTTT. Protein sequence: CAWRINRETEAFF.

Notes on this clone: A read error may produce the germline difference seen at one junction end. The chain employs TRBV7-3 and TRBJ2-2; 9 bases agree with TRBD1. The CDR3 contains 15 residues. Germline loops: CDR1 SGHTA, CDR2 FQGTGA. The DNA for the CDR3 is TGTGCCAGCAGCCCTGGGACAGGGTTTGCCGGGGAGCTGTTCTTT. Translation: CASSPGTGFAGELFF. The whole variable domain, filled in from reference TRBV7-3 and TRBJ2-2, reads GAGVSQTPSNKVTEKGKYVELRCDPISGHTALYWYRQSLGQGPEFLIYFQGTGAADDSGLPNDRFFAVRPEGSVSTLKIQRTERGDSAVYLCASSPGTGFAGELFFGEGSRLTVL.

This clone showed up many times. Written as DNA, the CDR3 is TGTGCCAGCAGCGAAGCGGGTACGCAGTATTTT. It specifies CASSEAGTQYF. V usage is TRBV14 and J usage is TRBJ2-3, with TRBD2 as a possible D gene (6 bases). The V gene's germline CDR1 is SGHDN and CDR2 FVKESK. The CDR3 runs to 11 residues. Trimming shortened V by 5 bases and J by 8 bases, and 8 bases separated the two germline ends.

This clone was detected ten times or more. This chain links TRBV12-3 or TRBV12-4 with TRBJ2-5; 9 bases align to TRBD1. The CDR3 loop spans 14 amino acids. After removal of 4 bases from V and 4 bases from J, the junction contained 4 bases not matched to a gene. CDR3 sequence reads: CASSYRGLGETQYF. As DNA, the CDR3 is TGTGCCAGCAGTTACAGGGGGCTTGGAGAGACCCAGTACTTC.

This clone was counted at least ten times. The same CDR3 arises from other DNA sequences in this sample as well. This chain links TRBV20-1 with TRBJ2-5, with 8 positions matching TRBD1. The CDR3 length is 13 residues. Looked up from germline, CDR1 is DFQATT and CDR2 is SNEGSKA (reference sequence). Trimming removed 5 bases from V and 5 bases from J; junction bases left unmatched: 7. CDR3 nucleotide sequence: TGCAGTGCTCCTTCAGGGGGCGGCGAGACCCAGTACTTC. The encoded protein is CSAPSGGGETQYF.

This clone was detected once. The V and J genes are TRBV7-2 and TRBJ2-5; 7 bases are shared with TRBD2. There are 16 residues in the CDR3. Per the germline V gene, CDR1 is SGHTA and CDR2 is FQGNSA. The V and J ends lost 2 bases and 5 bases, in that order; junction bases with no gene match: 11. The CDR3 is CASSLTLRLAQETQYF. Written as DNA, the CDR3 is TGTGCCAGCAGCTTAACCCTCCGACTAGCACAGGAGACCCAGTACTTC.

Many counts were recorded for this clone. This rearrangement joins TRBV19 to TRBJ2-2, with D possibly TRBD2 on 6 matching bases. The CDR3 spans 11 residues. V was cut by 8 bases and J by 6 bases, with 7 bases left in between. The germline V gene has CDR1 LNHDA and CDR2 SQIVND (reference sequence). CDR3 sequence (DNA): TGTGCCAGTGGCGGGGCCGGGGAGCTGTTTTTT. Protein: CASGGAGELFF.

This clone is labeled as medium-sized (0.01 to 0.1%). The rearrangement links TRBV4-1 to TRBJ2-2; 8 bases line up with TRBD2. The CDR3 length is 17 residues. V trimming: 2 bases; J trimming: 8 bases; junction bases outside the gene matches: 13. In germline, CDR1 is MGHRA, CDR2 YSYEKL. The CDR3 DNA reads TGCGCCAGCAGCCAACCGCTAGCGGGCCCCAGTCGAGGGGAGCTGTTTTTT. Translating gives CASSQPLAGPSRGELFF.

The rearrangement joins TRBV27 to TRBJ2-1; TRBD2 matches 10 bases. Germline loops: CDR1 MNHEY, CDR2 SMNVEV (reference sequence). CDR3 length: 14 amino acids. The J segment lost 13 bases and the V segment lost 5 bases, leaving 11 bases of the junction unmatched. CDR3 coding DNA: TGTGCCAGCAGTCCCCTTAGCGGGGGGCGTGATCAGTTCTTC. This gives the protein CASSPLSGGRDQFF.

The table lists this clone with many counts. This chain uses TRBV18 with TRBJ2-5; 9 positions agree with TRBD1. V shed 1 base, J shed 6 bases, and the junction held 9 bases outside the gene matches. The CDR3 sequence is 16 residues long. CDR1 and CDR2 (germline): KGHSH, LQKENI. The CDR3 loop is CASSPLPGQGIQTQYF. In nucleotides, the CDR3 is TGTGCCAGCTCACCACTTCCGGGACAGGGAATACAGACCCAGTACTTC.

Ten or more counts support this clone. The rearrangement joins TRBV29-1 to TRBJ1-1; 7 bases are shared with TRBD1. The germline V gene has CDR1 SQVTM and CDR2 ANQGSEA. V lost 7 bases and J lost 7; bases outside the gene matches: 3. The CDR3 length is 10 residues. The CDR3 region is CSGWDSEAFF. CDR3 DNA sequence: TGCAGCGGCTGGGACAGTGAAGCTTTCTTT.

This clone was observed once. This chain uses TRBV11-2 with TRBJ2-7; 7 nucleotides align to TRBD1. Germline lookup yields CDR1 SGHAT and CDR2 FQNNGV. The CDR3 contains 12 residues. The junction had 2 bases not matched to a gene; V was cut back by 2 bases and J by 7 bases. CDR3 residues: CASSLTGAEQYF. The CDR3 DNA reads as TGTGCCAGCAGCTTAACAGGGGCTGAGCAGTACTTC.

This clone was observed at least ten times. V gene TRBV4-2 combines with J gene TRBJ1-1, with 8 bases lining up with TRBD1. The CDR3 length is 14 residues. CDR1 LGHNA and CDR2 YNFKEQ come from the germline V gene. V shed 4 bases, J shed 1 base, and the junction held 2 bases outside the gene matches. CDR3 amino acids: CASSRGQGNTEAFF. CDR3 coding DNA: TGTGCCAGCAGCCGTGGACAGGGGAACACTGAAGCTTTCTTT.

The table lists this clone with many counts. This chain uses TRBV6-1 with TRBJ2-5, with 7 bases matching TRBD2. V was clipped by 7 bases and J by 1 base; unmatched bases: 9. This CDR3 is 15 amino acids long. Germline-derived CDR1 and CDR2 are MNHNS and SASEGT. The CDR3 sequence is CASNPLGGSQETQYF. Here the CDR3 DNA reads TGTGCCAGCAATCCCCTGGGGGGGTCCCAAGAGACCCAGTACTTC.

The J gene is TRBJ1-1, the V gene TRBV25-1; TRBD1 is a possible D gene (5 bases). V was trimmed by 2 bases and J by 5 bases, leaving 18 bases between them. The germline gives CDR1 MGHDK, CDR2 SYGVNS. This CDR3 is 16 amino acids long. The CDR3 spells CASSEEDLRGGTEAFF. The CDR3 nucleotides read TGTGCCAGCAGTGAAGAAGACTTAAGGGGTGGGACTGAAGCTTTCTTT.

This clone has a handful of counts. At one end, the junction sequence differs from germline, possibly due to a read error. This chain connects TRBV7-9 to TRBJ2-3; possibly TRBD2 for D (5 bases). CDR1 is SEHNR and CDR2 is FQNEAQ in the germline V gene (reference sequence). This CDR3 is built from 11 residues. The CDR3 DNA is TGTGTCAGCGGCATCACAGATACGCAGTATTTT. Residues: CVSGITDTQYF.

This clone was seen ten or more times. The chain employs TRBV12-3 or TRBV12-4 and TRBJ2-1; the match to TRBD1 covers 11 bases. The CDR3 is 14 residues long. The V segment lost 6 bases and the J segment 7 bases; nucleotides outside the gene matches: 5. The CDR3: CASRRGTGGNEQFF. The DNA for the CDR3 is TGTGCCAGCAGGCGAGGGACAGGGGGGAATGAGCAGTTCTTC.

This clone was detected ten times or more. The rearrangement links TRBV7-2 to TRBJ2-7; TRBD2 matches at 7 bases. The CDR3 totals 14 residues. The junction had 4 bases not matched to a gene; V was cut back by 3 bases and J by 2 bases. CDR1 and CDR2 from the germline V gene are SGHTA and FQGNSA. DNA of the CDR3: TGTGCCAGCAGCTTCGGCGGGAGCACCTACGAGCAGTACTTC. Amino acids: CASSFGGSTYEQYF. The full variable domain, rest sourced from reference TRBV7-2 and TRBJ2-7, is GAGVSQSPSNKVTEKGKDVELRCDPISGHTALYWYRQSLGQGLEFLIYFQGNSAPDKSGLPSDRFSAERTGGSVSTLTIQRTQQEDSAVYLCASSFGGSTYEQYFGPGTRLTVT.

This clone is medium-sized (0.01 to 0.1%) by share. The chain couples TRBV6-2 or TRBV6-3 to TRBJ1-5, with D possibly being TRBD1 (5 bases). The V end lost 0 bases, the J end lost 7 bases, and 19 bases lay between the germline ends. The germline CDR1 and CDR2 sequences are MNHEY and SVGEGT. The CDR3 is 17 residues long. CDR3 sequence: CASSYSTLSQRGQPQHF. The CDR3 DNA sequence: TGTGCCAGCAGTTACTCGACACTTTCACAAAGGGGACAGCCCCAGCATTTT.